This is a list of T cell receptor beta chains from one sample in a study of blood T cell repertoires in COVID-19. Sequencing used immunoSEQ multiplex PCR; TCRdb keeps in-frame clones, though not all of them. The sample contains more than 70,000 clones, approximately 82% of which appear only once. Source material: peripheral blood. These receptors came from a woman aged 70-85 years with acute or convalescent COVID-19. The CDR3 runs from the conserved cysteine through the conserved F or W. The D gene is left open where the match is weak. Size is stated for part of the rows, as once, few or many counts, or as a class when the clone is expanded.

16 - TRBJ2-7 TRBV28 TRBD1 TGTGCCAGCAGTTTCATGGGGACAGGGCACTCCTACGAGCAGTACTTC CASSFMGTGHSYEQYF
15 - TRBJ1-3 TRBV6-5 TRBD1 TGTGCCAGCAGGAGACAGGGGGCAAAGGGAAACACCATATATTTT CASRRQGAKGNTIYF
16 - TRBJ2-1 TRBV20-1 TRBD2 TGCAGTGCTAGTTTTGGGACTAGCGTTTGGTACAATGAGCAGTTCTTC CSASFGTSVWYNEQFF
14 - TRBJ2-5 TRBV7-2 TRBD2 TGTGCCAGCAGCTGGCGCGGGGGGCAAGAGACCCAGTACTTC CASSWRGGQETQYF
15 - TRBJ2-5 TRBV10-3 TRBD2 TGTGCCATCAGCGACAGCGGGGACTTCCAAGAGACCCAGTACTTC CAISDSGDFQETQYF
15 - TRBJ2-2 TRBV19 - TGTGCCAGTAGTATCGACCGGGACACTCCCGGGGAGCTGTTTTTT CASSIDRDTPGELFF
16 once TRBJ2-2 TRBV5-1 - TGCGCCAGCAGCTTGTCCGGAGTTTCAGTTGCCGGGGAGCTGTTTTTT CASSLSGVSVAGELFF
15 few TRBJ1-1 TRBV18 - TGTGCCAGCTCACCTCTAACCAGGGCAGGGGTTGAAGCTTTCTTT CASSPLTRAGVEAFF
13 - TRBJ1-1 TRBV27 - TGTGCCAGCAGAGCGGGCACCAACCTCCAAGCTTTCTTT CASRAGTNLQAFF
15 - TRBJ1-1 TRBV19 - TGTGCCAGTAGTATAGAACTGAACCGGTACGCTGAAGCTTTCTTT CASSIELNRYAEAFF
15 - TRBJ2-7 TRBV5-6 - TGTGCCAGCAGCTTGGCGGCTCTAGCGAGTCGCGAGCAGTACTTC CASSLAALASREQYF
15 once TRBJ2-2 TRBV18 TRBD1 TGTGCCAGCTCACCAGACAGGGTGGGCACCGGGGAGCTGTTTTTT CASSPDRVGTGELFF
15 - TRBJ2-2 TRBV6-6 TRBD2 TGTGCCAGCAGTAGGTCTAGCGGGACTACCGGGGAGCTGTTTTTT CASSRSSGTTGELFF
17 - TRBJ2-1 TRBV2 TRBD2 TGTGCCAGCAGTGACAGCATGGGGGGGAGAACTTACAATGAGCAGTTCTTC CASSDSMGGRTYNEQFF
15 - TRBJ2-7 TRBV21-1 - TGTGCCAGCAGCTGGACTAGCGGGAGCTCCTACGAGCAGTACTTC CASSWTSGSSYEQYF
15 - TRBJ2-5 TRBV27 TRBD1 TGTGCCAGCAGTGGACAGGGCGGGTTTGGGGAGACCCAGTACTTC CASSGQGGFGETQYF
17 - TRBJ2-5 TRBV9 TRBD2 TGTGCCAGCAGCCCTAGCGGGAGGGCTTCATCTGAAGAGACCCAGTACTTC CASSPSGRASSEETQYF
14 - TRBJ2-1 TRBV29-1 TRBD2 TGCAGCGTTGAGATGGCTAGCGGGAGTTTTGGCGAGTTCTTC CSVEMASGSFGEFF
15 - TRBJ2-5 TRBV19 TRBD2 TGTGCCAGTAGTATAGATCGCGGGAGAGGAGAGACCCAGTACTTC CASSIDRGRGETQYF
15 - TRBJ2-1 TRBV18 TRBD2 TGTGCCAGCTCACCAAGCCGGACTAGCACAGATGAGCAGTTCTTC CASSPSRTSTDEQFF
13 - TRBJ2-5 TRBV10-2 TRBD2 TGCGCCAGCGGCCCCAGCGGGGGGGAGACCCAGTACTTC CASGPSGGETQYF
15 once TRBJ2-7 TRBV10-3 TRBD2 TGTGCCATCAGCCCAGGCACCGGGGGGAGCTACGAGCAGTACTTC CAISPGTGGSYEQYF
15 once TRBJ2-5 TRBV6-5 TRBD2 TGTGCCAGCAGGGGGACTAGCGGGAGTTCGGAGACCCAGTACTTC CASRGTSGSSETQYF
15 once TRBJ1-6 TRBV27 TRBD1 TGTGCCAGCAGCCAAATACAGACAGGGGAGTCACCCCTCCACTTT CASSQIQTGESPLHF
15 - TRBJ2-6 TRBV3-1/TRBV3-2 - TGTGCCAGCAGCCCGAGGTCCGGTGGGGCCAACGTCCTGACTTTC CASSPRSGGANVLTF
15 - TRBJ2-1 TRBV4-2 TRBD1 TGTGCCAGCAGCGAGCAAACAGGGGCAGGGGATGAGCAGTTCTTC CASSEQTGAGDEQFF
18 - TRBJ2-1 TRBV7-5 - TGTGCCAGAAGCTTAGTAGGAGGGCGGGAGGGCCGCGGGGATGAGCAGTTCTTC CARSLVGGREGRGDEQFF
14 - TRBJ1-2 TRBV5-1 - TGCGCCAGCAGCTCACAGGGAATGGATAATGGCTACACCTTC CASSSQGMDNGYTF
14 - TRBJ2-1 TRBV25-1 TRBD2 TGTGCCAGCAGTGTTACGGGAGGGTACAATGAGCAGTTCTTC CASSVTGGYNEQFF
12 few TRBJ2-7 TRBV5-6 TRBD2 TGTGCCAGCAGCTTGGTAGCGGGTGAGCAGTACTTC CASSLVAGEQYF
15 - TRBJ2-3 TRBV18 - TGTGCCAGCTCACCGGGCGGGGTAGACGCAGATACGCAGTATTTT CASSPGGVDADTQYF
16 - TRBJ1-3 TRBV7-9 TRBD1 TGTGCCAGCAGCTTAGCGATAGGACAGGGAGGAAACACCATATATTTT CASSLAIGQGGNTIYF
15 - TRBJ1-1 TRBV3-1/TRBV3-2 TRBD1 TGTGCCAGCAGCCAGGCTGACAGGGGGAACACTGAAGCTTTCTTT CASSQADRGNTEAFF
13 - TRBJ1-5 TRBV6-1 - TGTGCCAGCAGTGAAGGAGGGTATCAGCCCCAGCATTTT CASSEGGYQPQHF
14 once TRBJ1-2 TRBV5-6 - TGTGCCAGCAGCTTCTTTTGGAGACAGTATGGCTACACCTTC CASSFFWRQYGYTF
17 - TRBJ2-1 TRBV19 TRBD2 TGTGCCAGTATAAGGAACCGCGGGACTAGCGGGAGAGATGAGCAGTTCTTC CASIRNRGTSGRDEQFF
12 - TRBJ1-1 TRBV10-1 - TGCGCCAGCAGGGTTGCCGGCACTGAAGCTTTCTTT CASRVAGTEAFF
17 - TRBJ2-2 TRBV7-3 TRBD2 TGTGCCAGCAGCTTAAATCATGGCGGGAGAGCCGCCGGGGAGCTGTTTTTT CASSLNHGGRAAGELFF
13 few TRBJ2-7 TRBV2 - TGTGCCAGCAGCGCTCGCCGACACTACGAGCAGTACTTC CASSARRHYEQYF
14 - TRBJ2-1 TRBV11-3 - TGTGCCAGCAGCCTAGATACGGGATCGATCGAGCAGTTCTTC CASSLDTGSIEQFF
13 few TRBJ1-1 TRBV12-3/TRBV12-4 TRBD1 TGTGCCAGCAGTTTAGCGGGACAGGGTGAAGCTTTCTTT CASSLAGQGEAFF
14 - TRBJ1-1 TRBV5-1 - TGCGCCAGCAGCTTGGCCACAGCGAACACTGAAGCTTTCTTT CASSLATANTEAFF
15 - TRBJ2-3 TRBV10-3 TRBD2 TGTGCCATCAGTGAGAGGGGAGGGAGCACAGATACGCAGTATTTT CAISERGGSTDTQYF
14 - TRBJ2-7 TRBV19 TRBD2 TGTGCCAGTAGTAACTCGGGGGAGGGCTACGAGCAGTACTTC CASSNSGEGYEQYF
16 - TRBJ2-1 TRBV5-1 TRBD1 TGCGCCAGCAGCGAGTACGGGACAGGGGGCTCTAACGAGCAGTTCTTC CASSEYGTGGSNEQFF